These 5 T cell receptor beta chains were all obtained from the same sample, sequenced in a study of blood T cell repertoires in COVID-19. Libraries were prepared by immunoSEQ multiplex PCR; TCRdb keeps only in-frame clonotypes and omits some of them. The data hold 200,000 to 250,000 clones, with around 89% observed a single time. Sequencing was performed on peripheral blood. The receptors shown here come from a man aged 30 to 39 with COVID-19, enrolled during active disease.

In this sample, this clone turned up a few times. The chain employs TRBV6-5 and TRBJ1-2; D not resolved. The V gene's germline CDR1 is MNHEY and CDR2 SVGAGI. This CDR3 has 14 residues. V was shortened by 0 bases and J by 8 bases, with 13 bases between the two germline ends. The CDR3 DNA sequence: TGTGCCAGCAGTTACTCGCCGGAGAGTAGGGGCTACACCTTC. Translated, it gives CASSYSPESRGYTF.

V gene TRBV28 combines with J gene TRBJ1-1, with 12 bases matching TRBD1. CDR3 size: 12 residues. CDR1 and CDR2 (germline): MDHEN, SYDVKM. The V gene end was trimmed by 8 bases and the J gene end by 11 bases; junction bases not matched to a gene: 6. The CDR3 DNA reads TGTGCCAGCTGGGACAGGGGGCGCGGGGCTTTCTTT. Amino acid sequence: CASWDRGRGAFF.

The chain couples TRBV12-3 or TRBV12-4 to TRBJ1-1; tentative D call: TRBD1 (5 bases). The CDR3 is made up of 12 amino acids. The V gene lost 6 bases and the J gene lost 6 bases, with 11 bases spanning the gap. The CDR3 is CASSGGTSEAFF. In DNA form, the CDR3 reads TGTGCCAGCAGCGGGGGTACCTCTGAAGCTTTCTTT.

CDR3 protein: CASSFGTGNEKLFF. DNA of the CDR3: TGCGCCAGCAGCTTCGGGACAGGGAATGAAAAACTGTTTTTT. J is TRBJ1-4 and V is TRBV5-1, with 9 bases identical to TRBD1. Germline CDR1 reads SGHRS; CDR2 reads YFSETQ. The V segment lost 2 bases and the J segment 5 bases; nucleotides outside the gene matches: 1. This CDR3 is built from 14 residues.

The gene calls are TRBV18 and TRBJ1-1; 7 bases fit TRBD1. Looked up from germline, CDR1 is KGHSH and CDR2 is LQKENI. This CDR3 has 14 amino acids. V lost 3 bases, J lost 7 bases, and 8 bases stayed unmatched. CDR3 amino acids: CASSPKGAQGEAFF. The CDR3 bases are TGTGCCAGCTCACCCAAGGGGGCCCAAGGTGAAGCTTTCTTT.